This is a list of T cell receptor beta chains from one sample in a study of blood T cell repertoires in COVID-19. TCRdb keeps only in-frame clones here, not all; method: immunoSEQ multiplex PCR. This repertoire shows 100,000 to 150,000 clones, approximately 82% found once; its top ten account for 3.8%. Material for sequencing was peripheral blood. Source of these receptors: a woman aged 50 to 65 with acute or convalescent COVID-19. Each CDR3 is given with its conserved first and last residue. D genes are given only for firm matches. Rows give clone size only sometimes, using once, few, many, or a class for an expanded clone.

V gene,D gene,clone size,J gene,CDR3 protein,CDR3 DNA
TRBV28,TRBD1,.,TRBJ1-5,CASNSGGSGNQPQHF,TGTGCCAGCAACTCAGGGGGCTCGGGCAATCAGCCCCAGCATTTT
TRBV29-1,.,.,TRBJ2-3,CSVVGGVGADTQYF,TGCAGCGTTGTAGGGGGGGTAGGGGCAGATACGCAGTATTTT
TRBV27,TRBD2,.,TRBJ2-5,CASRRQTGTSGGETQYF,TGTGCCAGCAGACGCCAGACCGGGACTAGCGGGGGAGAGACCCAGTACTTC
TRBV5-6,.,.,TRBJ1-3,CASSLLSSGNTIYF,TGTGCCAGCAGCTTGCTAAGCTCTGGAAACACCATATATTTT
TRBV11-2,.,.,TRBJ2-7,CASSLDGAGYSYEQYF,TGTGCCAGCAGCTTAGATGGCGCAGGCTACTCCTACGAGCAGTACTTC
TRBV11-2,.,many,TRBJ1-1,CASREGTEAFF,TGTGCCAGCCGGGAGGGGACTGAAGCTTTCTTT
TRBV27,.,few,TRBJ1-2,CASSVAPENYGYTF,TGTGCCAGCAGTGTAGCCCCAGAGAACTATGGCTACACCTTC
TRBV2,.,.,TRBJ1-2,CASSVEIEDGYTF,TGTGCCAGCAGTGTGGAGATAGAAGACGGCTACACCTTC
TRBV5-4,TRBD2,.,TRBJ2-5,CASSLGRGLADQETQYF,TGTGCCAGCAGCTTGGGAAGGGGACTAGCGGATCAAGAGACCCAGTACTTC
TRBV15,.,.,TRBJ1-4,CATSRGRSFGGEKLFF,TGTGCCACCAGCAGAGGTCGATCTTTCGGCGGTGAAAAACTGTTTTTT
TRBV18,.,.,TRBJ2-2,CASSPNRVDTGELFF,TGTGCCAGCTCACCGAACAGGGTGGACACCGGGGAGCTGTTTTTT
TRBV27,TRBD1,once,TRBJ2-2,CASSMKTGSGELFF,TGTGCCAGCAGTATGAAGACAGGGTCCGGGGAGCTGTTTTTT
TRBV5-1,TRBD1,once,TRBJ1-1,CASSPYQTGRPEAFF,TGCGCCAGCAGCCCCTATCAGACAGGGAGGCCTGAAGCTTTCTTT
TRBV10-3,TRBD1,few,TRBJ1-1,CAISEPGQPHTEAFF,TGTGCCATCAGTGAGCCGGGACAGCCGCACACTGAAGCTTTCTTT
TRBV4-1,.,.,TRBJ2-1,CASSQVRVGDPAYNEQFF,TGCGCCAGCAGCCAAGTACGAGTAGGAGACCCAGCCTACAATGAGCAGTTCTTC
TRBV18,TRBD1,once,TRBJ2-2,CASSPRTGGTGELFF,TGTGCCAGCTCACCAAGGACAGGGGGTACCGGGGAGCTGTTTTTT
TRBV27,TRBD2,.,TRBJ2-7,CASSHQASGKGIGEQYF,TGTGCCAGCAGCCACCAGGCTAGCGGGAAAGGGATAGGGGAGCAGTACTTC
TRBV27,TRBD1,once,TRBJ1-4,CASTMTGGRNEKLFF,TGTGCCAGCACTATGACAGGGGGCCGGAATGAAAAACTGTTTTTT
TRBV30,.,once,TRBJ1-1,CAWSVGDYTEAFF,TGTGCCTGGAGTGTCGGAGATTACACTGAAGCTTTCTTT
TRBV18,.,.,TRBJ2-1,CASSPPGTANNNEQFF,TGTGCCAGCTCACCACCGGGGACTGCGAACAACAATGAGCAGTTCTTC
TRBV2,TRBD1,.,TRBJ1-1,CASGQDMNTEAFF,TGTGCCAGCGGACAGGATATGAACACTGAAGCTTTCTTT
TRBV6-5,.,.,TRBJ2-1,CASTPLTRNEQFF,TGTGCCAGCACTCCGCTAACTAGAAATGAGCAGTTCTTC
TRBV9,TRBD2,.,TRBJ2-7,CASSLSLTSSSYEQYF,TGTGCCAGCAGCCTCAGCTTGACTAGCAGTTCCTACGAGCAGTACTTC
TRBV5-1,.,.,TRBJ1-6,CASSLGSSYNSPLHF,TGCGCCAGCAGTTTGGGGAGCTCCTATAATTCACCCCTCCACTTT
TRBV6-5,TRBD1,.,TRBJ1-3,CASSPDRAGGNTIYF,TGTGCCAGCAGCCCGGACAGGGCGGGAGGAAACACCATATATTTT
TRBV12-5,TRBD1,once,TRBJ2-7,CASGSATGNEQYF,TGTGCTAGTGGGAGCGCGACAGGGAACGAGCAGTACTTC
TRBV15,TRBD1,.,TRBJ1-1,CATSRDLQGAMTEAFF,TGTGCCACCAGCAGAGATTTGCAGGGGGCAATGACTGAAGCTTTCTTT
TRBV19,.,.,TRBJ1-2,CASSIPRGLNGYTF,TGTGCCAGTAGTATCCCCAGGGGATTGAATGGCTACACCTTC
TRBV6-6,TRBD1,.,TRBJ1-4,CASSDRTGDNEKLFF,TGTGCCAGCAGTGACCGGACAGGAGATAATGAAAAACTGTTTTTT
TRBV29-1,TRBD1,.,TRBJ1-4,CSVRTGEAEKLFF,TGCAGCGTTAGGACAGGGGAGGCTGAAAAACTGTTTTTT
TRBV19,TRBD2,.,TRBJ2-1,CASKLAQSSYNEQFF,TGTGCCAGTAAACTAGCGCAGAGCTCCTACAATGAGCAGTTCTTC
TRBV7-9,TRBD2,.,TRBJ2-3,CASSYTRTSGSNSQYF,TGTGCCAGCAGCTACACACGGACTAGCGGGAGTAACTCGCAGTATTTT
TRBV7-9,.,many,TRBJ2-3,CASSLLGQVADTQYF,TGTGCCAGCAGCTTGTTGGGCCAGGTGGCAGATACGCAGTATTTT
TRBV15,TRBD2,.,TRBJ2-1,CATSTRRGLAGYNEQFF,TGTGCCACCAGCACAAGGCGGGGACTAGCGGGATACAATGAGCAGTTCTTC
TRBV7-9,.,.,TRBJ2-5,CASSLADRGLETQYF,TGTGCCAGCAGCTTAGCTGACCGGGGGTTAGAGACCCAGTACTTC
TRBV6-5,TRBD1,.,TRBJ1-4,CASQTGSNEKLFF,TGTGCCAGCCAGACAGGGTCTAATGAAAAACTGTTTTTT
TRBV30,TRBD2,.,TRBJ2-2,CAWDKRGTNTGELFF,TGTGCCTGGGATAAGCGGGGGACTAACACCGGGGAGCTGTTTTTT
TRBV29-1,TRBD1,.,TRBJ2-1,CSVLPRTGGDNEQFF,TGCAGCGTCCTCCCCCGGACAGGGGGAGACAATGAGCAGTTCTTC
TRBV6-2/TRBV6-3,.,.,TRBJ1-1,CASSYDGGAFF,TGTGCCAGCAGTTATGACGGGGGAGCTTTCTTT
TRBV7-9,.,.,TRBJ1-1,CASSSYLVLAEAFF,TGTGCCAGCAGCTCCTATCTTGTCCTTGCTGAAGCTTTCTTT
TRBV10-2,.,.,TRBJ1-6,CASSGGGDRLSPLHF,TGCGCCAGCAGTGGGGGGGGCGATCGGCTCTCACCCCTCCACTTT
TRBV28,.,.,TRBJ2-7,CASSLTGILYEQYF,TGTGCCAGCAGTCTAACCGGGATACTCTACGAGCAGTACTTC
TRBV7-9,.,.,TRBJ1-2,CASSFGENYGYTF,TGTGCCAGCAGCTTTGGAGAAAACTATGGCTACACCTTC